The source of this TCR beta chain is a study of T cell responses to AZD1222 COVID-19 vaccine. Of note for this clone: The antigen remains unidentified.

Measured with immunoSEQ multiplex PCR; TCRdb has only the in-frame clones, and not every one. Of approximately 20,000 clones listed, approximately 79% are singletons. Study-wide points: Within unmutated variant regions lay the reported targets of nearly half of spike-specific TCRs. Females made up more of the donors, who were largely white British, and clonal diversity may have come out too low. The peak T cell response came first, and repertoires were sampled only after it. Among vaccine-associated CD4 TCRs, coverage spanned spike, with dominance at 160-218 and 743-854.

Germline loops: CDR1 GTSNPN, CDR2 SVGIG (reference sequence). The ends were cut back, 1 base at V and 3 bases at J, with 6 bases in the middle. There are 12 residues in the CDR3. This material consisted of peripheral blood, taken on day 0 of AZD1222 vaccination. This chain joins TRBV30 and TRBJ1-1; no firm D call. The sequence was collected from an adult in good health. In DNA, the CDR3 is TGTGCCTGGAGTGAAAGCTACACTGAAGCTTTCTTT. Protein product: CAWSESYTEAFF.